A single T cell receptor (beta chain) is shown here with its context. Its target antigen remains unknown. No much larger clone is present one base from it, and per-base qualities are unavailable. V is reduced by 0 bases and J by 2 bases, leaving a spacing of 10 bases between them. Reading from cysteine to phenylalanine, the CDR3 counts 15 amino acids. Only CDR3 DNA is held: 45 bases, read in frame from base 1. The CDR1 and CDR2 encoded by the germline V gene are MNHEY and SVGAGI. CD8 naive samples consisted of CD45RO-negative cells that were positively selected for CCR7, yielding a CD45RA+CCR7+ population without TemRA cells. The donors were healthy, HIV-negative adults who had no recently reported acute infections or vaccinations. Every donor was a Caucasian adult residing in Nashville, Tennessee, USA. Blood was obtained by leukapheresis, after which PBMCs were separated by Ficoll-Histopaque density gradient centrifugation and cryopreserved in liquid nitrogen vapor phase. Purity and quantity of every magnetically sorted T cell population were checked by analytical flow cytometry. Each sorted fraction had its genomic DNA isolated and then quantified by UV absorbance on a Nanodrop 2000c.

Using the deep immunoSEQ assay, multiplex PCR amplified TCR CDR3 regions from genomic DNA. Extracted genomic DNA from each cell subset was spread evenly across all wells of several immunoSEQ 96-well plates, with each plate serving as a replicate. Each replicate PCR for sorted subsets received around 200 ng genomic DNA, equal to about 30,000 T cell genomes. Purified libraries were quantified with a Qubit 3.0 fluorometer, sized on a Bioanalyzer 2100, and re-quantified with the KAPA Library Quantification kit. Every immunoSEQ 96-well plate was sequenced on a dedicated single-read 150-cycle Illumina NextSeq 550 flow cell. In the paper's pipeline: Because the immunoSEQ output held only junctional sequences and lacked quality scores, the filtering could not match the filtering applied to full-length reads. Sequences were annotated with PyIR, a Python wrapper for IgBLAST v1.9, and V/J genes and CDR3 were assigned using IMGT germline references. Reads with weak V/J assignments (E-value above 1e-6), missing CDR3, stop codons, out-of-frame junctions, or ambiguous translated residues were removed. A V3J clonotype was defined by an identical inferred V gene, J gene, and CDR3 amino acid sequence. The percentage overlap between two repertoires was calculated by dividing the number of shared unique clonotypes by the size of the smaller repertoire. Richness of each repertoire was evaluated using RTK rarefaction, the Chao1 estimator, and Recon v2.1 estimates of unobserved clonotypes. Generation probabilities were computed with OLGA for all TCRbeta clonotypes obtained by the gDNA method from a handful of donors. Sourced from immuneACCESS, this table was stored by TCRdb with only in-frame sequences that have V and J called. A share of the clones is absent; for the studies checked, an unresolved V gene accounts for under half, and the remainder has no known explanation. V and J calls and clone size come straight from that table; D and trimming were deduced from the DNA. The table for this sample lists 2 million or so clones; just under 95% of them were counted only once. The top ten constitute approximately 1.2% of the sample.

This specimen comes from a study of shared clonotypes between healthy human individuals (dated by TCRdb to about 2020). At the level of the whole study: Three men and two women, aged 18 to 49 years, made up the cohort. Libraries were prepared and TCR repertoires were sequenced by different laboratories using diverse techniques, in order to increase sequencing depth and limit assay-specific biases. The study deeply sequenced blood TCR repertoires of about 5 healthy adults to estimate repertoire size and the extent of clonotype sharing between individuals. Per donor, three plates each were used for CD4 naive and CD4 memory, two for CD8 naive, and one for CD8 memory. Between about 0.8 and 9 billion PBMCs per donor were obtained by leukapheresis. Here is what the overall study found, with its caveats: Naive subsets generally had larger estimated clonotype richness than memory subsets. Incomplete sequencing was indicated by rarefaction of sorted-subset datasets, despite the large sequencing depth. Only blood was sampled, and tissue TCR repertoires likely differ from those in blood. Sharing across a handful of donors was observed for around 5% of naive CD4, 3.5% of naive CD8, about 2.3% of memory CD4, and 0.4% of memory CD8 clonotypes. Compared with non-shared clonotypes, the clonotypes found in all four sorted-subset donors had higher generation probabilities. The genetic and exposure-history diversity represented was limited by the small number of donors. Pairwise subsampling led to the expectation that sequencing depth would affect the degree of clonotype sharing among donors.

The receptor's source is a man younger than 35 in good health. Material for sequencing was naive CD8+ T cells sorted from blood. The cell subset or site label, as the study defines it: CD45RA+CCR7+. The rearrangement joined TRBV6-5 to TRBJ1-2; TRBD1 might be the D gene, on 6 matching bases. The CDR3 corresponds to CASSYSATGNYGYTF. The nucleotides read TGTGCCAGCAGTTACTCAGCCACAGGGAACTATGGCTACACCTTC.